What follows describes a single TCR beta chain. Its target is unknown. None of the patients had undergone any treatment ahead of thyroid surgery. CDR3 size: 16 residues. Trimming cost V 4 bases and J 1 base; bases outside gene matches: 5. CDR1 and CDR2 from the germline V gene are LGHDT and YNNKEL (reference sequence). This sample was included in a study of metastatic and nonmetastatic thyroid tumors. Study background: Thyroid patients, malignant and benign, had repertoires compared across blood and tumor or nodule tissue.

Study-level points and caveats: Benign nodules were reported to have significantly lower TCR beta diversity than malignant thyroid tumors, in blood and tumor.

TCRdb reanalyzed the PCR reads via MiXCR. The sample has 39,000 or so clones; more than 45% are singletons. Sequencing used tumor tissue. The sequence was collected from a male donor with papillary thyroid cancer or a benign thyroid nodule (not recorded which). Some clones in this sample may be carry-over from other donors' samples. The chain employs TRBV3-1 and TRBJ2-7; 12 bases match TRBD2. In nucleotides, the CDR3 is TGTGCCAGCAGCCCAATAACTAGCGGGGGGTCCTACGAGCAGTACTTC. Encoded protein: CASSPITSGGSYEQYF.